Listed here are 23 T cell receptor beta chains from one sample, sequenced in a study of CD8+ T cells in alopecia areata. Reverse transcribed after extraction, RNA yielded cDNA as the sequencing template. Produced via immunoSEQ multiplex PCR; TCRdb's table is partial and in-frame only. The sample has tens of thousands of clones; about 70% are singletons. Treatment in this sample: oral pan-JAK inhibitor, 5-10 mg twice daily. The starting material was CD8+ T cells sorted from blood, obtained around week 44, from a patient treated with tofacitinib. These receptors all stem from a human donor with alopecia areata.

Comment on this clone: At one boundary the junction diverges from the germline segment, which might be a read error. Other DNA sequences in this specimen translate into the identical CDR3. The chain combines TRBV4-1 with TRBJ1-1; the match to TRBD1 covers 7 bases. Germline CDR1 and CDR2: MGHRA and YSYEKL. The CDR3 length is 14 residues. CDR3 loop: CASSQGTDNTEAFF. Written as DNA, the CDR3 is TGTGCCAGCAGCCAAGGGACAGACAACACTGAAGCTTTCTTT.

This clone came up a few times. The chain uses TRBV29-1 and TRBJ2-5, with D possibly matching TRBD1 (6 bases). Trimming cost V 7 bases and J 4 bases, with 16 bases left between them. CDR1 is SQVTM, CDR2 ANQGSEA, per germline. The CDR3 consists of 13 residues. The CDR3 DNA follows: TGCAGCGCCTCAGGGGTGTTGGTAGAGACCCAGTACTTC. It is translated as CSASGVLVETQYF.

This clone turned up a few times. CDR3 bases: TGTGCCAGCAGTGAATCATGGGGGGACTACAATGAGCAGTTCTTC. Translation gives CASSESWGDYNEQFF. The gene calls are TRBV6-1 and TRBJ2-1, with D perhaps matching TRBD2 (6 bases). This CDR3 has 15 residues. Trimming pared 2 bases from V and 3 bases from J, leaving 11 bases between. CDR1 is MNHNS, CDR2 SASEGT, per germline.

This clone was seen just once. The conserved phenylalanine or tryptophan is not found at the CDR3 terminus, so this likely reflects a read error. The limits of the CDR3 on the DNA are not certain, so only TCRdb's listed CDR3 is given. J is TRBJ1-2 and V is TRBV6-6. The CDR3 contains 11 residues when both ends are counted. CDR1 is MNHNY, CDR2 SVGAGI, per germline (reference sequence). CDR3 amino acids: CASRVAREVRI.

A few counts support this clone. The V gene is TRBV7-2, the J gene TRBJ1-1, with D unclear. The V gene's germline CDR1 is SGHTA and CDR2 FQGNSA. This CDR3 comprises 14 residues. V lost 2 bases and J 1 base, leaving 8 bases between the germline ends. DNA for the CDR3: TGTGCCAGCAGCTTAAGGCATCCGAACACTGAAGCTTTCTTT. Protein sequence: CASSLRHPNTEAFF.

The rearrangement links TRBV27 to TRBJ2-3; perhaps TRBD2 as D (5 bases). V lost 0 bases and J lost 4, with 14 bases in between. The CDR3 totals 16 residues. Germline V lookup: CDR1 MNHEY, CDR2 SMNVEV (reference sequence). CDR3 loop: CASSLSPKVSADTQYF. The CDR3 region has the DNA TGTGCCAGCAGTTTATCGCCAAAAGTTAGCGCAGATACGCAGTATTTT.

The chain couples TRBV4-3 to TRBJ1-6; tentative D call: TRBD1 (5 bases). The CDR3 length is 14 residues. Germline CDR1 reads LGHNA; CDR2 reads YSLEER. Deletions cut 4 bases from V and 10 bases from J, with 14 bases between. DNA of the CDR3: TGCGCCAGCAGCCCGAACGATGGGGGGTCACCCCTCCACTTT. It specifies CASSPNDGGSPLHF.

This rearrangement joins TRBV7-6 to TRBJ2-3, with TRBD1 as a possible D gene (5 bases). V lost 9 bases to trimming and J lost 1 base, with 14 bases between them. The CDR3 has 14 amino acids. Germline CDR1 and CDR2: SGHVS and FNYEAQ. Here the CDR3 DNA reads TGTGCCAGTACCAGGGCGTTCGGCACAGATACGCAGTATTTT. It specifies CASTRAFGTDTQYF.

This chain uses TRBV19 with TRBJ2-1; D could derive from TRBD1 or TRBD2 (5 bases each). The CDR3 length is 15 residues. V gave up 1 base and J gave up 10 bases, with 17 bases separating them. The germline V gene encodes CDR1 LNHDA and CDR2 SQIVND (reference sequence). The CDR3 DNA follows: TGTGCCAGTAGTATAGGTGCTGGGGGACGAGGAGAGCAGTTCTTC. It specifies CASSIGAGGRGEQFF.

This clone was seen more than once but under ten times. The genes are TRBV13 and TRBJ2-7; perhaps TRBD1 as D (5 bases). This CDR3 has 15 residues. Germline V gives CDR1 PRHDT, CDR2 FYEKMQ (reference sequence). The V gene lost 3 bases and the J gene lost 6 bases, with 18 bases spanning the gap. The CDR3 spells CASSFMWTTDREQYF. As DNA, the CDR3 is TGTGCCAGCAGCTTTATGTGGACGACAGACCGCGAGCAGTACTTC.

The genes are TRBV30 and TRBJ1-5, with D maybe TRBD1 (6 bases). V was shortened by 5 bases and J by 5 bases, with 13 bases between the two germline ends. The CDR3 has 13 residues. Germline V gene lookup returns CDR1 GTSNPN and CDR2 SVGIG (reference sequence). The DNA of the CDR3 is TGTGCCTGGTCCTCAGGGGATCATCAGCCCCAGCATTTT. The encoded protein is CAWSSGDHQPQHF.

The V call is TRBV10-3, the J call TRBJ2-1; 8 nucleotides align to TRBD1. After removal of 2 bases from V and 8 bases from J, the junction contained 11 bases not matched to a gene. Per germline, CDR1 ENHRY and CDR2 SYGVKD. The CDR3 loop spans 16 amino acids. The CDR3 loop reads CAISERRRQGSDEQFF. The CDR3 bases are TGTGCCATCAGTGAGCGAAGGCGACAGGGGAGCGATGAGCAGTTCTTC.

This chain joins TRBV15 and TRBJ1-1; possibly TRBD1 for D (5 bases). The CDR3 is 16 amino acids. Germline V gene data show CDR1 as LNHNV and CDR2 as YYDKDF (reference sequence). V was clipped by 2 bases and J by 1 base, with 14 bases between them. The CDR3: CATSRPGRGRNTEAFF. CDR3 in DNA: TGTGCCACCAGCAGACCGGGACGGGGACGGAACACTGAAGCTTTCTTT. Supplemented by reference TRBV15 and TRBJ1-1, the full variable domain reads DAMVIQNPRYQVTQFGKPVTLSCSQTLNHNVMYWYQQKSSQAPKLLFHYYDKDFNNEADTPDNFQSRRPNTSFCFLDIRSPGLGDTAMYLCATSRPGRGRNTEAFFGQGTRLTVV.

The chain employs TRBV2 and TRBJ1-1, with 9 bases lining up with TRBD1. Germline CDR1 and CDR2: SNHLY and FYNNEI. The CDR3 is made up of 15 amino acids. Unmatched junction bases numbered 4, after V lost 1 base and J lost 4 bases. Here the CDR3 DNA reads TGTGCCAGCAGTGAAGACAGGGGGCGAGGCACTGAAGCTTTCTTT. Protein product: CASSEDRGRGTEAFF. The full variable domain, its missing parts supplied by reference TRBV2 and TRBJ1-1, is EPEVTQTPSHQVTQMGQEVILRCVPISNHLYFYWYRQILGQKVEFLVSFYNNEISEKSEIFDDQFSVERPDGSNFTLKIRSTKLEDSAMYFCASSEDRGRGTEAFFGQGTRLTVV.

The chain employs TRBV29-1 and TRBJ2-7; 7 nucleotides line up with TRBD1. The CDR3 loop spans 15 amino acids. Germline values: CDR1 SQVTM, CDR2 ANQGSEA. V lost 1 base, J lost 4 bases, and 10 bases stayed unmatched. The CDR3 bases are TGCAGCGTTGAAGGAGATGGGACAGAGTCTTACGAGCAGTACTTC. Its translation: CSVEGDGTESYEQYF.

The V call is TRBV4-3, the J call TRBJ2-3; D perhaps matches TRBD2 (5 bases). Germline V gene lookup returns CDR1 LGHNA and CDR2 YSLEER. CDR3 length equals 14 residues. V shed 2 bases and J shed 6 bases, with 12 bases lying between them. The DNA of the CDR3 is TGCGCCAGCAGCCAAAACCCCCGAGGGGATACGCAGTATTTT. Amino acid sequence: CASSQNPRGDTQYF.

The chain links TRBV13 to TRBJ2-1; 9 bases are shared with TRBD2. The germline gives CDR1 PRHDT, CDR2 FYEKMQ (reference sequence). With V trimmed by 4 bases and J by 6 bases, 13 bases remained unmatched. The CDR3 runs 17 residues. Here the CDR3 DNA reads TGTGCCAGCAGCTCCACCGACTTCGGGACTAGCTTCAATGAGCAGTTCTTC. It is translated as CASSSTDFGTSFNEQFF. The full variable domain, with the rest looked up from reference TRBV13 and TRBJ2-1, is AAGVIQSPRHLIKEKRETATLKCYPIPRHDTVYWYQQGPGQDPQFLISFYEKMQSDKGSIPDRFSAQQFSDYHSELNMSSLELGDSALYFCASSSTDFGTSFNEQFFGPGTRLTVL.

The gene calls are TRBV7-9 and TRBJ1-6; 8 bases match TRBD1. Per germline, CDR1 SEHNR and CDR2 FQNEAQ (reference sequence). With V trimmed by 4 bases and J by 15 bases, 2 bases remained unmatched. The CDR3 runs to 11 residues. Here the CDR3 reads CASSSDRDLHF. In nucleotides, the CDR3 is TGTGCCAGCAGCTCGGACAGGGACCTCCACTTT.

The V and J genes are TRBV4-1 and TRBJ2-5, with 7 bases matching TRBD2. Germline CDR1 and CDR2: MGHRA and YSYEKL. V was clipped by 1 base and J by 1 base; unmatched bases: 3. The CDR3 is 15 residues long. CDR3 amino acids: CASSQVPGGQETQYF. CDR3 DNA sequence: TGCGCCAGCAGCCAAGTCCCGGGGGGCCAAGAGACCCAGTACTTC.

This chain links TRBV27 with TRBJ2-3; the D gene is possibly TRBD2 (7 bases). This CDR3 has 12 amino acids. CDR1 MNHEY and CDR2 SMNVEV come from the germline V gene (reference sequence). Trimming stripped 6 bases from V and 6 bases from J, with 10 bases between. DNA of the CDR3: TGTGCCAGCAGAGGGGGGGCGGATACGCAGTATTTT. As protein: CASRGGADTQYF.

The genes are TRBV6-6 and TRBJ1-1; no clear D gene. Trimming took off 6 bases at V and 7 bases at J, with 15 bases between the two ends. CDR1 and CDR2 from the germline V gene are MNHNY and SVGAGI (reference sequence). CDR3 length: 13 amino acids. The DNA for the CDR3 is TGTGCCAGCAGCCTACTCGCGGGGAATGAAGCTTTCTTT. This codes for CASSLLAGNEAFF.

V is TRBV11-2 and J is TRBJ2-1, with D possibly being TRBD2 (7 bases). The CDR3 length is 13 residues. The germline gives CDR1 SGHAT, CDR2 FQNNGV. V lost 5 bases and J lost 8, with 13 bases in between. As DNA, the CDR3 is TGTGCCAGCAGCCTTGGGGGGGCTTATGAGCAGTTCTTC. As protein: CASSLGGAYEQFF.

The V and J genes are TRBV10-2 and TRBJ2-3; 11 nucleotides line up with TRBD1. The CDR3 spans 14 residues. Germline V CDR1 and CDR2: WSHSY, SAAADI. V dropped 8 bases and J dropped 6; count of bases not matched to a gene: 7. The CDR3 loop reads CASRTGGNADTQYF. The CDR3 nucleotides are TGCGCCAGCCGGACAGGGGGCAATGCCGATACGCAGTATTTT.